This TCR beta chain is drawn from a study of cytomegalovirus exposure and HLA in healthy donors. Study outcomes and limitations: Overall, 164 TCR beta chains were annotated as cytomegalovirus-associated. Accurate prediction of most subjects' HLA-A and HLA-B alleles from TCR beta sequences was reported.

The primer mix had 60 Vbeta and 13 Jbeta primers. Method: immunoSEQ multiplex PCR; TCRdb's copy keeps in-frame clones and lacks some. This repertoire comprises more than 90,000 clones; its ten largest clones make up under 7%. The CDR3 runs to 13 residues. CDR1 MNHNY and CDR2 SVGAGI come from the germline V gene (reference sequence). In the case of this clone: The antigen is not known. At one boundary the junction diverges from the germline segment, which might be a read error.

V gene TRBV6-6 combines with J gene TRBJ2-5; D not certain. The source of this sequence is a man aged 40-49 years in good health and CMV-seropositive. What was sequenced was PBMCs. In DNA, the CDR3 is TGTCCCAGCAGTGTATCCCCCCAAGAGACCCAGTACTTC. It specifies CPSSVSPQETQYF.